The clone carrying this T cell receptor (beta chain) was counted once. Its specificity is unknown. This entry is derived from a study of cytomegalovirus exposure and HLA in healthy donors. Notes on the study in general: Productive rates of about 87% or about 30% were seen for most TCR beta V segments in an earlier analysis. Immune exposure data for these donors was limited to CMV serostatus. Most TCRs appeared rarely, but some public TCRs recurred in many donors.

Primers included in the PCR were 60 Vbeta and 13 Jbeta primers. The assay was immunoSEQ multiplex PCR, and TCRdb's table has in-frame clones only and misses some. The sample shows 160,000 or so clones, 80% to 85% of them seen only once. This CDR3 spans 14 amino acids. CDR1 and CDR2 from the germline V gene are MNHNS and SASEGT. Trimming took 4 bases from V and 4 from J; bases not matched to a gene: 6. The origin of this receptor is a male donor in good health and CMV-seropositive. This chain connects TRBV6-1 to TRBJ1-1; 7 bases map to TRBD1. The sequenced sample was PBMCs. CDR3 residues: CASSVTGEGTEAFF. The CDR3 DNA reads as TGTGCCAGCAGTGTCACAGGGGAAGGCACTGAAGCTTTCTTT.